Each of the 24 T cell receptor beta chains below was sequenced from the same sample in a study of cytomegalovirus exposure and HLA in healthy donors (dated 2017 in TCRdb). Receptor libraries were prepared by the immunoSEQ multiplex PCR assay. A mixture of 60 forward primers for TCR Vbeta segments and 13 reverse primers for TCR Jbeta segments was used in the multiplex PCR. TCRdb carries this immuneACCESS record with in-frame sequences only. Its versions omit some clonotypes, under half of them owing to an unresolved V gene in the studies checked, with the rest unexplained. This sample holds hundreds of thousands of clones; 60% to 85% were observed only once. 15% to 17% of the sample is in the top ten clones. Sequenced: PBMCs. The source is a man aged 40-50 years in good health and CMV-seronegative.

The chain joins TRBV20-1 to TRBJ1-1; no clear D gene. The CDR3 is 11 amino acids. V gave up 5 bases and J gave up 4 bases, with 8 bases separating them. CDR1 is DFQATT and CDR2 is SNEGSKA in the germline V gene (reference sequence). CDR3 DNA: TGCAGTGCTTCAAGAGCCACTGAAGCTTTCTTT. This translates into CSASRATEAFF.

This clone was detected only a few times. The CDR3 spells CASSLTGSEAFF. The CDR3 nucleotides read TGTGCCAGCAGCCTGACAGGTTCCGAAGCTTTCTTT. The V call is TRBV7-9, the J call TRBJ1-1, with D perhaps TRBD1 (6 bases). The V end lost 5 bases, the J end lost 8 bases, and 12 bases lay between the germline ends. Germline CDR1 and CDR2: SEHNR and FQNEAQ (reference sequence). The CDR3 length is 12 residues.

The chain joins TRBV27 to TRBJ2-1; 8 bases map to TRBD2. Germline V lookup: CDR1 MNHEY, CDR2 SMNVEV (reference sequence). The V and J ends lost 0 bases and 0 bases, in that order; junction bases with no gene match: 4. The length of the CDR3 is 17 residues. As DNA, the CDR3 is TGTGCCAGCAGTTTATCAACTAGCGGAGGCTCCTACAATGAGCAGTTCTTC. It translates to CASSLSTSGGSYNEQFF.

V gene TRBV7-9 combines with J gene TRBJ2-5, with TRBD1 matching over 9 bases. The trim removed 0 bases at V and 5 bases at J, leaving 7 bases unmatched. The germline CDR1 and CDR2 sequences are SEHNR and FQNEAQ (reference sequence). The CDR3 runs 16 residues. CDR3 nucleotides: TGTGCCAGCAGCTTAGCGGCGGGACAGGGCGGGGAGACCCAGTACTTC. This sequence encodes CASSLAAGQGGETQYF.

This chain connects TRBV19 to TRBJ2-3, with TRBD2 matching 8 bases. Germline assignment: CDR1 LNHDA and CDR2 SQIVND (reference sequence). Germline trimming cut 5 bases from V and 5 bases from J; bases unmatched to any gene: 12. CDR3 length: 16 amino acids. CDR3 nucleotide sequence: TGTGCCAGTAGTCCCCCGGCCGGGAGGGCGGGAGATACGCAGTATTTT. Its protein is CASSPPAGRAGDTQYF.

The rearrangement joins TRBV6-5 to TRBJ2-3; 12 bases line up with TRBD1. J lost 4 bases, V lost 10 bases, and 9 bases had no gene match. This CDR3 has 15 residues. Germline CDR1 MNHEY, CDR2 SVGAGI. This CDR3 is CATSVGQGAPDTQYF. For the CDR3, the DNA is TGTGCCACCTCCGTGGGACAGGGGGCACCAGATACGCAGTATTTT.

The genes are TRBV28 and TRBJ2-1; 8 bases map to TRBD2. CDR1 and CDR2 (germline): MDHEN, SYDVKM. This CDR3 is built from 16 residues. Trimming removed 5 bases from V and 3 bases from J; junction bases left unmatched: 9. CDR3 in DNA: TGTGCCAGCAGTCCACCTCGGGGGGGGAGCTACAATGAGCAGTTCTTC. Its translation: CASSPPRGGSYNEQFF.

The chain has TRBV7-2 and TRBJ1-1; the match to TRBD1 covers 8 bases. The CDR3 extends over 14 amino acids. Germline V gene sequence: CDR1 SGHTA, CDR2 FQGNSA. V shed 1 base, J shed 6 bases, and the junction held 4 bases outside the gene matches. The chain's CDR3 is CASSLGRQGSEAFF. CDR3 in DNA: TGTGCCAGCAGCTTAGGTCGACAGGGGTCTGAAGCTTTCTTT. The variable domain in full, completed from reference TRBV7-2 and TRBJ1-1, reads GAGVSQSPSNKVTEKGKDVELRCDPISGHTALYWYRQSLGQGLEFLIYFQGNSAPDKSGLPSDRFSAERTGGSVSTLTIQRTQQEDSAVYLCASSLGRQGSEAFFGQGTRLTVV.

This clone was seen a single time. V usage is TRBV25-1 and J usage is TRBJ2-1, with 7 bases lining up with TRBD2. This CDR3 comprises 15 residues. Germline trimming cut 5 bases from V and 3 bases from J; bases unmatched to any gene: 7. Germline CDR1 MGHDK, CDR2 SYGVNS. The CDR3 here is CASSPPGGGYNEQFF. The DNA of the CDR3 is TGTGCCAGCAGTCCCCCCGGCGGGGGCTACAATGAGCAGTTCTTC. Supplemented by reference TRBV25-1 and TRBJ2-1, the full variable domain reads EADIYQTPRYLVIGTGKKITLECSQTMGHDKMYWYQQDPGMELHLIHYSYGVNSTEKGDLSSESTVSRIRTEHFPLTLESARPSHTSQYLCASSPPGGGYNEQFFGPGTRLTVL.

The chain combines TRBV14 with TRBJ2-3; 7 bases map to TRBD1. J was trimmed by 3 bases and V by 3 bases; bases with no gene match: 9. Germline assignment: CDR1 SGHDN and CDR2 FVKESK. The CDR3 covers 16 residues. Written as DNA, the CDR3 is TGTGCCAGCAGCCAGGCCTCACGACAGGGTACAGATACGCAGTATTTT. It codes for CASSQASRQGTDTQYF. Looking up the rest from reference TRBV14 and TRBJ2-3 gives the full variable domain: EAGVTQFPSHSVIEKGQTVTLRCDPISGHDNLYWYRRVMGKEIKFLLHFVKESKQDESGMPNNRFLAERTGGTYSTLKVQPAELEDSGVYFCASSQASRQGTDTQYFGPGTRLTVL.

This sequence joins TRBV4-1 and TRBJ1-5; 10 nucleotides line up with TRBD1. The CDR3 runs 17 residues. Trimming removed 0 bases from V and 7 bases from J; junction bases left unmatched: 9. Germline CDR1 is MGHRA and CDR2 is YSYEKL. CDR3 DNA: TGCGCCAGCAGCCAAGAATTCCCGGGACAGGGGAGACAGCCCCAGCATTTT. This encodes CASSQEFPGQGRQPQHF.

This rearrangement joins TRBV5-1 to TRBJ2-7; the D gene is possibly TRBD1 (5 bases). The CDR3 loop spans 16 amino acids. Germline V gene sequence: CDR1 SGHRS, CDR2 YFSETQ. V was pared by 6 bases and J by 2 bases, with 21 bases between. CDR3: CASTSFTQTEAYEQYF. CDR3 nucleotides: TGCGCCAGCACTTCTTTCACCCAGACAGAGGCCTACGAGCAGTACTTC.

V and J are TRBV18 and TRBJ2-1, with D possibly being TRBD1 (6 bases). With 3 bases removed from V and 9 bases from J, the gap between germline ends came to 18 bases. Per germline, CDR1 KGHSH and CDR2 LQKENI. The CDR3 spans 15 residues. CDR3: CASSPTGSRPGEQFF. In DNA, the CDR3 is TGTGCCAGCTCACCCACAGGGTCGCGACCGGGTGAGCAGTTCTTC.

The chain uses TRBV7-2 and TRBJ1-2, with D tentatively TRBD1 (5 bases). The CDR3 has 14 residues. Germline V lookup: CDR1 SGHTA, CDR2 FQGNSA. Trimming took off 0 bases at V and 6 bases at J, with 11 bases between the two ends. CDR3 sequence: CASSLAKGANGYTF. The CDR3 DNA reads TGTGCCAGCAGCTTAGCGAAAGGGGCGAATGGCTACACCTTC.

The chain uses TRBV27 and TRBJ1-2; D call uncertain. The CDR3 length is 12 residues. The V gene's germline CDR1 is MNHEY and CDR2 SMNVEV (reference sequence). The V end was cut by 11 bases, the J end by 8 bases, with 18 bases between. This CDR3 reads CASRLRGNGYTF. DNA for the CDR3: TGTGCCTCCCGTCTGAGAGGGAACGGCTACACCTTC.

The chain combines TRBV11-3 with TRBJ2-7, with D uncertain. This CDR3 comprises 12 residues. The V gene lost 6 bases and the J gene lost 7 bases, with 13 bases spanning the gap. Germline V CDR1 and CDR2: SGHNT, YENEEA. DNA for the CDR3: TGTGCCAGCAGAGTCCTGCAGTGGGAGCAGTACTTC. Translated: CASRVLQWEQYF.

This clone was found once. The chain combines TRBV13 with TRBJ2-1; the match to TRBD2 covers 14 bases. The CDR3 covers 18 residues. With 4 bases clipped from V and 7 bases from J, the junction kept 12 bases outside the gene matches. The germline V gene encodes CDR1 PRHDT and CDR2 FYEKMQ (reference sequence). The CDR3 protein is CASSWEGGTSGSRNEQFF. The CDR3 DNA reads as TGTGCCAGCAGCTGGGAGGGTGGGACTAGCGGGAGTAGAAATGAGCAGTTCTTC.

This sequence joins TRBV5-1 and TRBJ2-1; a weak D match, TRBD2 (6 bases). CDR1 and CDR2 (germline): SGHRS, YFSETQ. The CDR3 covers 13 residues. Trimming left V 4 bases short and J 6 bases short, with 11 bases between. This CDR3 is CASSLGTANEQFF. The DNA of the CDR3 is TGCGCCAGCAGCCTGGGGACTGCCAATGAGCAGTTCTTC.

The rearrangement joins TRBV14 to TRBJ2-7; 7 bases align to TRBD2. Germline CDR1 is SGHDN and CDR2 is FVKESK. V dropped 8 bases and J dropped 0; count of bases not matched to a gene: 7. The CDR3 covers 14 residues. CDR3 coding DNA: TGTGCCAGCTCGGGGGGACGAAGCTCCTACGAGCAGTACTTC. It yields the protein CASSGGRSSYEQYF. Full variable domain (rest looked up from reference TRBV14 and TRBJ2-7): EAGVTQFPSHSVIEKGQTVTLRCDPISGHDNLYWYRRVMGKEIKFLLHFVKESKQDESGMPNNRFLAERTGGTYSTLKVQPAELEDSGVYFCASSGGRSSYEQYFGPGTRLTVT.

V usage is TRBV29-1 and J usage is TRBJ2-1; D remains ambiguous. The CDR3 totals 11 residues. Germline V gene lookup returns CDR1 SQVTM and CDR2 ANQGSEA. Deletions cut 8 bases from V and 7 bases from J, with 12 bases between. CDR3 residues: CSCRSKNEQFF. Written as DNA, the CDR3 is TGCAGCTGCCGGAGTAAAAATGAGCAGTTCTTC.

The chain joins TRBV6-9 to TRBJ1-1; 8 positions agree with TRBD1. The V gene's germline CDR1 is MNHGY and CDR2 SVAAGI. The CDR3 has 18 residues. The V and J ends lost 5 bases and 0 bases, in that order; junction bases with no gene match: 14. The CDR3: CASSLQRTGPPMNTEAFF. CDR3 DNA sequence: TGTGCCAGCAGTCTACAGCGGACAGGGCCCCCTATGAACACTGAAGCTTTCTTT.

J is TRBJ2-3 and V is TRBV2, with a possible D match to TRBD2 (5 bases). Germline V gives CDR1 SNHLY, CDR2 FYNNEI. V was pared by 0 bases and J by 4 bases, with 11 bases between. This CDR3 spans 15 amino acids. CDR3 sequence: CASSEARRPADTQYF. The CDR3 region has the DNA TGTGCCAGCAGTGAAGCGCGGAGGCCAGCAGATACGCAGTATTTT.

The chain has TRBV9 and TRBJ1-2, with 8 positions matching TRBD1. Germline-derived CDR1 and CDR2 are SGDLS and YYNGEE. The length of the CDR3 is 16 residues. Trimming cost V 3 bases and J 3 bases; bases outside gene matches: 10. DNA of the CDR3: TGTGCCAGCAGCGCCCCGGGACAGGATGAGGACTATGGCTACACCTTC. Protein: CASSAPGQDEDYGYTF.

The gene calls are TRBV27 and TRBJ2-6, with TRBD1 matching 7 bases. Trimming removed 4 bases from V and 0 bases from J; junction bases left unmatched: 3. The CDR3 spans 16 residues. CDR1 and CDR2 (germline): MNHEY, SMNVEV (reference sequence). CDR3 in DNA: TGTGCCAGCAGTTGGGGACAGATCTCTGGGGCCAACGTCCTGACTTTC. This codes for CASSWGQISGANVLTF.